These 25 T cell receptor beta chains came from one sample sequenced in a study of T cell responses to AZD1222 COVID-19 vaccine. Profiling relied on immunoSEQ multiplex PCR, and the TCRdb table lists in-frame clones only, not all of them. The data contain over 100,000 clones, around nine tenths of them singletons. Sample: peripheral blood, taken on day 0 of AZD1222 vaccination. Receptor source: an adult in good health.

This chain connects TRBV28 to TRBJ1-1; D is uncertain. The CDR3 runs 14 residues. Trimming cost V 2 bases and J 3 bases, with 10 bases left between them. Germline V gives CDR1 MDHEN, CDR2 SYDVKM. This CDR3 reads CASSLLTSYTEAFF. The CDR3, as DNA: TGTGCCAGCAGTTTACTTACAAGTTACACTGAAGCTTTCTTT. The complete variable domain, with remaining parts taken from reference TRBV28 and TRBJ1-1, reads DVKVTQSSRYLVKRTGEKVFLECVQDMDHENMFWYRQDPGLGLRLIYFSYDVKMKEKGDIPEGYSVSREKKERFSLILESASTNQTSMYLCASSLLTSYTEAFFGQGTRLTVV.

V gene TRBV28 combines with J gene TRBJ1-1; D uncertain. Trimming removed 6 bases from V and 9 bases from J, with 17 bases in between. Germline CDR1 and CDR2: MDHEN and SYDVKM. This CDR3 contains 13 residues. In DNA, the CDR3 is TGTGCCAGCAGCCCCCTCTCCGGGCCGAAAGCTTTCTTT. It is translated as CASSPLSGPKAFF.

This chain uses TRBV10-3 with TRBJ2-7; D tentatively fits TRBD1 or TRBD2 (5 bases each). The germline V and J ends were trimmed by 3 bases and 3 bases, with 15 bases remaining between them. The CDR3 covers 15 residues. Germline V gene data show CDR1 as ENHRY and CDR2 as SYGVKD. The CDR3 DNA follows: TGTGCCATCAGTGACCCAGGGAGTCCCTACTACGAGCAGTACGTC. This translates into CAISDPGSPYYEQYV.

J is TRBJ2-5 and V is TRBV5-1; 11 positions agree with TRBD2. This CDR3 has 16 residues. CDR1 is SGHRS and CDR2 is YFSETQ in the germline V gene. V was clipped by 2 bases and J by 5 bases; unmatched bases: 8. This CDR3 is CASSFRLAGPGETQYF. The CDR3 bases are TGCGCCAGCAGCTTTAGACTAGCGGGACCGGGGGAGACCCAGTACTTC.

J is TRBJ2-5 and V is TRBV9, with D possibly being TRBD1 or TRBD2 (6 bases each). Between the trimmed V and J ends, which lost 2 bases and 5 bases, there was a span of 10 bases. The CDR3 runs 13 residues. CDR1 and CDR2 from the germline V gene are SGDLS and YYNGEE. The CDR3, as DNA: TGTGCCAGCAGCGTTGGGGGGCCGGAGACCCAGTACTTC. It specifies CASSVGGPETQYF.

The chain couples TRBV11-3 to TRBJ2-1; D perhaps matches TRBD2 (5 bases). CDR3 length: 11 residues. With 5 bases removed from V and 8 bases from J, the gap between germline ends came to 7 bases. Germline lookup yields CDR1 SGHNT and CDR2 YENEEA. CDR3 residues: CASSEGYEQFF. The CDR3 DNA reads as TGTGCCAGCAGCGAGGGCTATGAGCAGTTCTTC.

The V gene is TRBV5-4, the J gene TRBJ1-2; no reliable D call. There are 12 residues in the CDR3. Per the germline V gene, CDR1 is SGHNT and CDR2 is YYREEE (reference sequence). Trimming removed 0 bases from V and 10 bases from J, with 10 bases in between. The chain's CDR3 is CASSLGAGDYTF. The CDR3 DNA reads as TGTGCCAGCAGCTTGGGGGCAGGAGACTACACCTTC.

This clone has more than one count but fewer than ten. V is TRBV10-3 and J is TRBJ1-2; D unresolved. Trimming removed 4 bases at V and 5 bases at J, with 23 bases between. The CDR3 consists of 17 residues. Germline-derived CDR1 and CDR2 are ENHRY and SYGVKD. CDR3 in amino acids: CAISATLRTLSGYGYTF. CDR3 DNA: TGTGCCATCAGTGCTACCCTAAGGACGCTATCCGGTTATGGCTACACCTTC.

Here the CDR3 reads CAISDPGDEQYV. In nucleotides, the CDR3 is TGTGCCATCAGTGACCCAGGGGACGAGCAGTACGTC. This chain connects TRBV10-3 to TRBJ2-7; the D gene is possibly TRBD1 (6 bases). Deletions cut 3 bases from V and 5 bases from J, with 8 bases between. This CDR3 contains 12 residues. The germline V gene has CDR1 ENHRY and CDR2 SYGVKD.

The chain carries TRBV3-1 (or the pseudogene TRBV3-2) and TRBJ2-7; the D gene could be TRBD1 or TRBD2 (5 bases each). With 3 bases removed from V and 4 bases from J, the gap between germline ends came to 13 bases. CDR3 length equals 14 residues. Germline CDR1 is LGHDT and CDR2 is YNNKEL (reference sequence). In DNA, the CDR3 is TGTGCCAGCAGCCAGGTCCATGGGGGTTACGAGCAGTACTTC. It specifies CASSQVHGGYEQYF.

This clone was seen more than once but under ten times. This chain connects TRBV3-1 (or the pseudogene TRBV3-2) to TRBJ1-2; TRBD1 aligns across 8 bases. The germline CDR1 and CDR2 sequences are LGHDT and YNNKEL (reference sequence). The CDR3 covers 18 residues. Trimming took 0 bases from V and 0 from J; bases not matched to a gene: 9. The CDR3 sequence is CASSQDLPGGIANYGYTF. DNA for the CDR3: TGTGCCAGCAGCCAAGATCTGCCAGGGGGCATAGCTAACTATGGCTACACCTTC.

CDR3 coding DNA: TGTGCCAGCACCAACGCGGGGGGGTATAGCTATGGCTACACCTTC. Translated: CASTNAGGYSYGYTF. The chain recombines TRBV28 with TRBJ1-2; possibly TRBD1 for D (5 bases). Trimming took 7 bases from V and 4 from J, leaving 19 bases between them. Germline CDR1 reads MDHEN; CDR2 reads SYDVKM. The CDR3 sequence is 15 residues long.

The CDR3 nucleotides read TGTGCCAGCAGCTTCGGGACAGGGTTCTACTCTGGGGCCAACGTCCTGACTTTC. Its protein is CASSFGTGFYSGANVLTF. The rearrangement links TRBV7-6 to TRBJ2-6; 9 nucleotides agree with TRBD1. The CDR3 totals 18 residues. Germline CDR1 and CDR2: SGHVS and FNYEAQ. Trimming removed 3 bases from V and 0 bases from J; junction bases left unmatched: 6. Together with reference TRBV7-6 and TRBJ2-6, the CDR3 gives the full variable domain: GAGVSQSPRYKVTKRGQDVALRCDPISGHVSLYWYRQALGQGPEFLTYFNYEAQQDKSGLPNDRFSAERPEGSISTLTIQRTEQRDSAMYRCASSFGTGFYSGANVLTFGAGSRLTVL.

The chain has TRBV3-1 (or the pseudogene TRBV3-2) and TRBJ2-2; D not resolved. V lost 1 base and J 4 bases, leaving 10 bases between the germline ends. There are 15 residues in the CDR3. Germline CDR1 and CDR2: LGHDT and YNNKEL (reference sequence). CDR3 DNA: TGTGCCAGCAGCCAAGTGCAAGGGATCACCGGGGAGCTGTTTTTT. The encoded protein is CASSQVQGITGELFF.

This clone was seen more than once but under ten times. V gene TRBV6-5 combines with J gene TRBJ2-7; 7 bases line up with TRBD1. CDR3 length: 13 amino acids. In germline, CDR1 is MNHEY, CDR2 SVGAGI. Losses at the gene ends were 6 bases for V and 7 bases for J; bases not matched to a gene: 9. CDR3 nucleotide sequence: TGTGCCAGCAGGCTACAGGGGCTATCGGAGCAGTACTTC. Amino acids: CASRLQGLSEQYF.

This chain joins TRBV5-1 and TRBJ2-1, with D unresolved. Germline V lookup: CDR1 SGHRS, CDR2 YFSETQ. The V gene lost 0 bases and the J gene lost 7 bases, with 2 bases spanning the gap. This CDR3 has 11 residues. The CDR3 sequence: CASSLANEQFF. The CDR3 bases are TGCGCCAGCAGCTTGGCTAATGAGCAGTTCTTC. Full variable domain (remainder filled in from reference TRBV5-1 and TRBJ2-1): KAGVTQTPRYLIKTRGQQVTLSCSPISGHRSVSWYQQTPGQGLQFLFEYFSETQRNKGNFPGRFSGRQFSNSRSEMNVSTLELGDSALYLCASSLANEQFFGPGTRLTVL.

The rearrangement joins TRBV29-1 to TRBJ1-2; D not resolved. Trimming pared 8 bases from V and 12 bases from J, leaving 19 bases between. CDR1 is SQVTM and CDR2 is ANQGSEA in the germline V gene. The CDR3 runs to 11 residues. The DNA for the CDR3 is TGCAGCACTGGAGACACCGGTGCGGACACCTTC. This gives the protein CSTGDTGADTF.

The genes are TRBV6-1 and TRBJ1-5, with 10 bases identical to TRBD1. The germline CDR1 and CDR2 sequences are MNHNS and SASEGT. The CDR3 sequence is 17 residues long. Trimming at V came to 1 base and at J to 1 base, leaving 4 bases not matched to a gene. CDR3 nucleotide sequence: TGTGCCAGCAGTGAAGGGACAGGGGGAAGCAGCAATCAGCCCCAGCATTTT. This encodes CASSEGTGGSSNQPQHF.

The rearrangement uses TRBV28 and TRBJ2-5; TRBD1 is a possible D gene (8 bases). The germline V gene encodes CDR1 MDHEN and CDR2 SYDVKM. CDR3 size: 19 residues. With 5 bases removed from V and 3 bases from J, the gap between germline ends came to 28 bases. The CDR3 reads CASSPRTGRGDILKETQYF. The CDR3 nucleotides are TGTGCCAGCAGTCCCCGGACAGGGAGGGGAGATATTTTAAAAGAGACCCAGTACTTC.

The chain uses TRBV5-5 and TRBJ1-2; the D is unclear. Germline-derived CDR1 and CDR2 are SGHKS and YYEKEE (reference sequence). The CDR3 is 13 residues long. V dropped 0 bases and J dropped 8 bases, with 11 bases sitting between them. The CDR3 coding sequence is TGTGCCAGCAGCTTGGTACCGGGCGCCGGCTACACCTTC. Its protein is CASSLVPGAGYTF.

The rearrangement links TRBV30 to TRBJ2-7; D uncertain. The CDR3 extends over 11 amino acids. Trimming removed 0 bases at V and 6 bases at J, with 6 bases between. CDR1 and CDR2 from the germline V gene are GTSNPN and SVGIG (reference sequence). The CDR3 region has the DNA TGTGCCTGGAGTGTCAGCTTCGAGCAGTACTTC. This encodes CAWSVSFEQYF.

The chain uses TRBV2 and TRBJ1-5, with D unresolved. CDR3 length equals 15 residues. Germline V gene sequence: CDR1 SNHLY, CDR2 FYNNEI. The ends were cut back, 2 bases at V and 0 bases at J, with 8 bases in the middle. CDR3: CASSERLNSNQPQHF. CDR3 DNA: TGTGCCAGCAGTGAAAGACTCAATAGCAATCAGCCCCAGCATTTT.

The V and J genes are TRBV6-1 and TRBJ1-4, with 11 bases fitting TRBD1. There are 16 residues in the CDR3. The germline CDR1 and CDR2 sequences are MNHNS and SASEGT. The J segment lost 7 bases and the V segment lost 3 bases, leaving 7 bases of the junction unmatched. The DNA of the CDR3 is TGTGCCAGCAGTGAGGTTAGGACAGGGGGCCCTGAAAAACTGTTTTTT. Protein: CASSEVRTGGPEKLFF.

This clone was recorded once. Other DNA sequences in this specimen translate into the identical CDR3. V gene TRBV20-1 combines with J gene TRBJ1-4; D not resolved. Germline CDR1 is DFQATT and CDR2 is SNEGSKA (reference sequence). V lost 3 bases and J lost 3, with 5 bases in between. The CDR3 totals 12 residues. The DNA for the CDR3 is TGCAGTGCTAGTAGGCCTAATGAAAAACTGTTTTTT. This encodes CSASRPNEKLFF.

CDR3 sequence (DNA): TGTGCCAGCAGCCAAGATCGGGTTGGGCCCTCGCATTTT. It is translated as CASSQDRVGPSHF. The V call is TRBV4-2, the J call TRBJ1-5; no definite D call. V was trimmed by 0 bases and J by 15 bases, leaving 15 bases between them. The CDR3 extends over 13 amino acids. Per germline, CDR1 LGHNA and CDR2 YNFKEQ.